One sample yielded the 12 T cell receptor beta chains listed below, sequenced in a study of T-cell memory formation after mild COVID-19. MiXCR was run by TCRdb on the 5' RACE reads, yielding one entry per CDR3 protein. The table includes fewer than 500,000 distinct CDR3 sequences, roughly 23% detected once. Sequencing was performed on PBMCs or a T cell subset sorted from them (not recorded which). The receptors stem from an adult woman who had mild COVID-19 (a few samples of this study predate the infection). Cell type and time point are not known.

The CDR3 here is CASSRTSGSLILNEQFF. The CDR3 coding sequence is TGTGCCAGCAGCCGGACTAGCGGGAGCCTTATTTTAAATGAGCAGTTCTTC. The rearrangement uses TRBV27 and TRBJ2-1; 13 bases map to TRBD2. J lost 7 bases, V lost 6 bases, and 12 bases had no gene match. The CDR3 contains 17 residues. Germline loops: CDR1 MNHEY, CDR2 SMNVEV (reference sequence).

The chain carries TRBV11-3 and TRBJ2-1; 13 bases are a match to TRBD2. J lost 7 bases, V lost 0 bases, and 6 bases had no gene match. Germline CDR1 is SGHNT and CDR2 is YENEEA. The CDR3 sequence is 17 residues long. CDR3 sequence reads: CASSLDILAGGRNEQFF. The CDR3 DNA reads as TGTGCCAGCAGCTTAGATATACTAGCGGGAGGGCGGAATGAGCAGTTCTTC.

The chain couples TRBV24-1 to TRBJ1-1, with 7 nucleotides matching TRBD1. J lost 3 bases, V lost 3 bases, and 9 bases had no gene match. This CDR3 has 16 residues. CDR1 and CDR2 from the germline V gene are KGHDR and SFDVKD. The DNA of the CDR3 is TGTGCCACCAGTGATAACCCTGCAAGGGGGCACACTGAAGCTTTCTTT. As protein: CATSDNPARGHTEAFF.

Here the CDR3 DNA reads TGCACCAGTGCTAGGGCTTGGAGGGAGCATCAGCATTTT. Encoded protein: CTSARAWREHQHF. V usage is TRBV1 and J usage is TRBJ1-5. TRBV1 is deemed a pseudogene. This CDR3 has 13 amino acids.

This clonotype turned up a few times. V and J are TRBV29-1 and TRBJ1-4; the D gene is possibly TRBD1 (6 bases). The CDR3 is 13 residues long. Germline V gene data show CDR1 as SQVTM and CDR2 as ANQGSEA. V was shortened by 7 bases and J by 1 base, with 10 bases between the two germline ends. The CDR3 sequence: CSAGDVTNEKLFF. As DNA, the CDR3 is TGCAGCGCAGGGGACGTAACTAATGAAAAACTGTTTTTT.

This clonotype was detected only a few times. This CDR3 is CASSGNSPGELFF. As DNA, the CDR3 is TGTGCCAGCAGCGGCAACAGTCCGGGGGAGCTGTTTTTT. The V and J genes are TRBV5-6 and TRBJ2-2; no firm D call. CDR3 size: 13 residues. V lost 4 bases, J lost 8 bases, and 12 bases lay in between. Per the germline V gene, CDR1 is SGHDT and CDR2 is YYEEEE. Drawing the rest from reference TRBV5-6 and TRBJ2-2, the complete variable domain is DAGVTQSPTHLIKTRGQQVTLRCSPKSGHDTVSWYQQALGQGPQFIFQYYEEEERQRGNFPDRFSGHQFPNYSSELNVNALLLGDSALYLCASSGNSPGELFFGEGSRLTVL.

The chain has TRBV19 and TRBJ2-3; TRBD1 agrees at 8 bases. Germline V gene sequence: CDR1 LNHDA, CDR2 SQIVND (reference sequence). The CDR3 is made up of 15 amino acids. V was pared by 4 bases and J by 0 bases, with 3 bases of the junction left unmatched. DNA for the CDR3: TGTGCCAGTAGTAGGAGGGACAGGAGCACAGATACGCAGTATTTT. As protein: CASSRRDRSTDTQYF.

This clonotype was detected a few times. The chain links TRBV19 to TRBJ1-5, with 7 bases fitting TRBD1. Germline values: CDR1 LNHDA, CDR2 SQIVND (reference sequence). Trimming took 8 bases from V and 2 from J; bases not matched to a gene: 12. The CDR3 is 16 amino acids. The chain's CDR3 is CASLMPGTDGNQPQHF. The CDR3, as DNA: TGTGCCAGTCTCATGCCAGGGACAGATGGCAATCAGCCCCAGCATTTT.

The chain joins TRBV6-6 to TRBJ2-7, with D unclear. The V and J ends lost 8 bases and 5 bases respectively, with 16 bases between them. Germline values: CDR1 MNHNY, CDR2 SVGAGI (reference sequence). The CDR3 runs 13 residues. For the CDR3, the DNA is TGTGCCAGCGCTCCGGGCCTACACCACGAGCAGTACTTC. Protein product: CASAPGLHHEQYF.

The rearrangement joins TRBV24-1 to TRBJ2-5; D is uncertain. Germline V CDR1 and CDR2: KGHDR, SFDVKD. V dropped 2 bases and J dropped 4 bases, with 7 bases sitting between them. This CDR3 is 13 amino acids long. CDR3 amino acids: CATSDWKGETQYF. The CDR3 coding sequence is TGTGCCACCAGTGATTGGAAAGGAGAGACCCAGTACTTC.

This clonotype was seen a few times. V is TRBV4-1 and J is TRBJ2-7; TRBD2 aligns across 15 bases. The J segment lost 1 base and the V segment lost 4 bases, leaving 8 bases of the junction unmatched. The CDR3 runs 18 residues. CDR1 and CDR2 from the germline V gene are MGHRA and YSYEKL. The CDR3 here is CASSPGLAGGPTSYEQYF. The CDR3 nucleotides read TGCGCCAGCAGCCCGGGACTAGCGGGGGGTCCCACATCCTACGAGCAGTACTTC.

CDR3 sequence (DNA): TGTGCCAGCAGCCTGGACAGAGTTCGAACCGGGGAGCTGTTTTTT. This gives the protein CASSLDRVRTGELFF. This chain links TRBV7-2 with TRBJ2-2; TRBD1 is a possible D gene (6 bases). CDR3 length equals 15 residues. Germline V gene sequence: CDR1 SGHTA, CDR2 FQGNSA. Trimming shortened V by 5 bases and J by 5 bases, and 15 bases separated the two germline ends.